This TCR beta chain was profiled in a study of T-cell reconstitution after alpha-beta-depleted transplantation in children. CDR3 size: 19 residues. The germline CDR1 and CDR2 sequences are MNHEY and SVGEGT. The ends were cut back, 0 bases at V and 4 bases at J, with 21 bases in the middle. In the case of this clonotype: A much larger clone lies a single base off, so this may be a read error.

Preparing the TCRbeta library involved the use of unique molecular identifiers. TCRdb ran MiXCR on the PCR reads and lists one entry per CDR3 protein. The sample has roughly 300,000 distinct CDR3 sequences, around 10% seen once. The receptor comes from a human donor who donated a stem cell graft to a child with acute lymphoblastic leukemia. V usage is TRBV6-2 or TRBV6-3 and J usage is TRBJ2-2, with D tentatively TRBD2 (6 bases). Material: PBMCs from the stem cell graft donor, obtained from the stem cell graft. CDR3: CASSYSRVRDGVGTGELFF. In DNA, the CDR3 is TGTGCCAGCAGTTACTCGAGGGTGCGGGACGGGGTTGGCACCGGGGAGCTGTTTTTT.